The 25 T cell receptor beta chains given below trace back to one sample, sequenced in a study of blood T cell repertoires in COVID-19. Only in-frame clones appear in the TCRdb table, and some are missing; sequencing was by immunoSEQ multiplex PCR. The sample holds under 200,000 clones, around 87% seen once. The sample taken for sequencing was peripheral blood. These receptors were collected from a man aged 60 to 69 with COVID-19, enrolled during active disease.

The chain uses TRBV2 and TRBJ2-7; 12 bases line up with TRBD2. Germline V gives CDR1 SNHLY, CDR2 FYNNEI. The CDR3 sequence is 14 residues long. Trimming cost V 6 bases and J 4 bases; bases outside gene matches: 4. In DNA, the CDR3 is TGTGCCAGCAGGCCGGGACTAGCGGGTTACGAGCAGTACTTC. Amino acid sequence: CASRPGLAGYEQYF. Using reference TRBV2 and TRBJ2-7 for the parts outside the CDR3, the full variable domain is EPEVTQTPSHQVTQMGQEVILRCVPISNHLYFYWYRQILGQKVEFLVSFYNNEISEKSEIFDDQFSVERPDGSNFTLKIRSTKLEDSAMYFCASRPGLAGYEQYFGPGTRLTVT.

The chain couples TRBV5-1 to TRBJ2-7, with 9 positions matching TRBD2. This CDR3 spans 14 amino acids. CDR1 SGHRS and CDR2 YFSETQ come from the germline V gene. Unmatched junction bases numbered 4, after V lost 3 bases and J lost 3 bases. The CDR3 loop reads CASSSSGTNYEQYF. The CDR3 region has the DNA TGCGCCAGCAGCTCTAGCGGGACGAACTACGAGCAGTACTTC.

The V gene is TRBV3-1 (or the pseudogene TRBV3-2), the J gene TRBJ1-2, with a possible D match to TRBD1 (6 bases). CDR3 length: 15 amino acids. Per the germline V gene, CDR1 is LGHDT and CDR2 is YNNKEL (reference sequence). V gave up 3 bases and J gave up 5 bases, with 16 bases separating them. The chain's CDR3 is CASSHSGRGEYGYTF. The CDR3 DNA is TGTGCCAGCAGCCATTCCGGCAGGGGCGAATATGGCTACACCTTC.

The chain has TRBV6-1 and TRBJ1-1; possible D gene TRBD1, 5 bases. The CDR3 is 17 amino acids. V was trimmed by 2 bases and J by 5 bases, leaving 21 bases between them. Germline values: CDR1 MNHNS, CDR2 SASEGT. CDR3 sequence reads: CASSEPSAGPGRTEAFF. CDR3 bases: TGTGCCAGCAGTGAACCTTCGGCGGGGCCAGGGAGGACTGAAGCTTTCTTT.

Note on this clone: The same CDR3 is also encoded by other DNA sequences in this sample. The chain links TRBV3-1 (or the pseudogene TRBV3-2) to TRBJ2-7; unclear D gene. The CDR3 is made up of 14 amino acids. Trimming pared 1 base from V and 3 bases from J, leaving 10 bases between. Germline CDR1 LGHDT, CDR2 YNNKEL (reference sequence). As DNA, the CDR3 is TGTGCCAGCAGCCAAGCCGCAGGTAACTACGAGCAGTACTTC. Protein sequence: CASSQAAGNYEQYF.

The rearrangement joins TRBV7-9 to TRBJ2-3, with D possibly TRBD1 on 6 matching bases. V shed 6 bases and J shed 2 bases, with 15 bases lying between them. CDR1 and CDR2 (germline): SEHNR, FQNEAQ (reference sequence). This CDR3 contains 15 residues. CDR3 protein: CASRQGSLNTDTQYF. In nucleotides, the CDR3 is TGTGCCAGCAGGCAGGGGAGCCTCAACACAGATACGCAGTATTTT.

The gene calls are TRBV30 and TRBJ1-4; 7 bases are a match to TRBD1. Germline CDR1 reads GTSNPN; CDR2 reads SVGIG (reference sequence). This CDR3 region has 14 residues. V was clipped by 2 bases and J by 8 bases; unmatched bases: 8. CDR3 residues: CAWSRSQGIEKLFF. For the CDR3, the DNA is TGTGCCTGGAGTCGGTCACAGGGGATCGAAAAACTGTTTTTT. Full variable domain (remainder filled in from reference TRBV30 and TRBJ1-4): SQTIHQWPATLVQPVGSPLSLECTVEGTSNPNLYWYRQAAGRGLQLLFYSVGIGQISSEVPQNLSASRPQDRQFILSSKKLLLSDSGFYLCAWSRSQGIEKLFFGSGTQLSVL.

V is TRBV19 and J is TRBJ1-1; 8 bases are a match to TRBD1. The CDR3 has 15 amino acids. Germline V gene data show CDR1 as LNHDA and CDR2 as SQIVND (reference sequence). V trimming: 5 bases; J trimming: 0 bases; junction bases outside the gene matches: 5. This CDR3 reads CASSGTGYMNTEAFF. In DNA form, the CDR3 reads TGTGCCAGTAGTGGGACAGGTTATATGAACACTGAAGCTTTCTTT.

The genes are TRBV24-1 and TRBJ1-5; D is unresolved. Germline-derived CDR1 and CDR2 are KGHDR and SFDVKD. The CDR3 totals 14 residues. V lost 5 bases to trimming and J lost 5 bases, with 12 bases between them. CDR3 amino acids: CATSGGPDYQPQHF. CDR3 in DNA: TGTGCCACCAGTGGAGGCCCCGATTATCAGCCCCAGCATTTT.

The gene calls are TRBV28 and TRBJ1-5; a weak D match, TRBD1 (6 bases). V lost 6 bases to trimming and J lost 5 bases, with 20 bases between them. Germline V gene lookup returns CDR1 MDHEN and CDR2 SYDVKM. The CDR3 spans 16 residues. DNA of the CDR3: TGTGCCAGCAGGACCCCAGGACAGCCGAGGGATCAGCCCCAGCATTTT. Its protein product is CASRTPGQPRDQPQHF.

This clone was recorded only once. The rearrangement joins TRBV5-1 to TRBJ2-7; D might be TRBD2 (7 bases). V shed 4 bases and J shed 7 bases, with 18 bases lying between them. Looked up from germline, CDR1 is SGHRS and CDR2 is YFSETQ. The CDR3 is 14 residues long. As DNA, the CDR3 is TGCGCCAGCAGCCCCGGGGGGCCCTCCTGGGAGCAGTACTTC. It is translated as CASSPGGPSWEQYF.

This chain connects TRBV5-1 to TRBJ1-5, with D possibly matching TRBD1 (5 bases). Germline V gene lookup returns CDR1 SGHRS and CDR2 YFSETQ. Trimming removed 1 base at V and 3 bases at J, with 11 bases between. CDR3 length: 15 amino acids. CDR3 protein: CASSLSPGPNQPQHF. In DNA, the CDR3 is TGCGCCAGCAGCTTGTCACCAGGGCCCAATCAGCCCCAGCATTTT. The full variable domain, completed using reference TRBV5-1 and TRBJ1-5, is KAGVTQTPRYLIKTRGQQVTLSCSPISGHRSVSWYQQTPGQGLQFLFEYFSETQRNKGNFPGRFSGRQFSNSRSEMNVSTLELGDSALYLCASSLSPGPNQPQHFGDGTRLSIL.

The chain recombines TRBV6-2 or TRBV6-3 with TRBJ2-7; D may be TRBD2 (6 bases). The length of the CDR3 is 14 residues. The germline V gene encodes CDR1 MNHEY and CDR2 SVGEGT. V was clipped by 2 bases and J by 3 bases, with 11 bases between them. CDR3 residues: CASSYGGVNYEQYF. Written as DNA, the CDR3 is TGTGCCAGCAGTTACGGCGGGGTCAACTACGAGCAGTACTTC.

The chain is built from TRBV7-9 and TRBJ1-5, with D hard to call. The CDR3 sequence is 14 residues long. V was shortened by 0 bases and J by 1 base, with 4 bases between the two germline ends. Germline V lookup: CDR1 SEHNR, CDR2 FQNEAQ (reference sequence). The chain's CDR3 is CASSLAGSNQPQHF. The CDR3 DNA sequence: TGTGCCAGCAGCTTAGCGGGCAGCAATCAGCCCCAGCATTTT.

The genes are TRBV28 and TRBJ1-2, with 10 bases that match TRBD1. Germline assignment: CDR1 MDHEN and CDR2 SYDVKM. The CDR3 totals 17 residues. J gave up 2 bases and V 5 bases, and 11 bases lay outside the gene matches. CDR3 coding DNA: TGTGCCAGCAGTGCTCTCTTAAGGGACAGGGGAAACTATGGCTACACCTTC. Encoded protein: CASSALLRDRGNYGYTF.

V gene TRBV30 combines with J gene TRBJ1-3; the D is unclear. This CDR3 has 15 amino acids. The V gene lost 1 base and the J gene lost 0 bases, with 10 bases spanning the gap. Germline CDR1 and CDR2: GTSNPN and SVGIG (reference sequence). Here the CDR3 DNA reads TGTGCCTGGAGTGGCCATTCCGGCTCTGGAAACACCATATATTTT. This sequence encodes CAWSGHSGSGNTIYF.

V is TRBV19 and J is TRBJ1-1; 11 positions agree with TRBD1. This CDR3 has 15 amino acids. Germline V gene data show CDR1 as LNHDA and CDR2 as SQIVND (reference sequence). V trimming: 4 bases; J trimming: 5 bases; junction bases outside the gene matches: 6. Written as DNA, the CDR3 is TGTGCCAGTAGTAAACCCGGGACAGGGGGGACTGAAGCTTTCTTT. This sequence encodes CASSKPGTGGTEAFF.

The chain uses TRBV19 and TRBJ2-7; D possibly corresponds to TRBD2 (5 bases). The CDR3 is 16 residues long. Trimming took 6 bases from V and 2 from J, leaving 20 bases between them. Looked up from germline, CDR1 is LNHDA and CDR2 is SQIVND (reference sequence). The CDR3 sequence is CASSNRPGIGPYEQYF. Written as DNA, the CDR3 is TGTGCCAGTAGCAACCGACCCGGGATCGGGCCCTACGAGCAGTACTTC.

The chain combines TRBV7-2 with TRBJ2-7, with no clear D. The CDR3 contains 15 residues. Germline V gene sequence: CDR1 SGHTA, CDR2 FQGNSA. Trimming took off 4 bases at V and 4 bases at J, with 17 bases between the two ends. CDR3 coding DNA: TGTGCCAGCAGCTCGCCGCGAAGGCAGGTTTACGAGCAGTACTTC. Residues: CASSSPRRQVYEQYF.

The V and J genes are TRBV5-1 and TRBJ2-7, with 8 bases identical to TRBD1. With V trimmed by 6 bases and J by 3 bases, 8 bases remained unmatched. Per germline, CDR1 SGHRS and CDR2 YFSETQ. The CDR3 contains 14 residues. The DNA of the CDR3 is TGCGCCAGCACCCAGGCCACAGGGGGCTACGAGCAGTACTTC. Its protein is CASTQATGGYEQYF.

This chain links TRBV9 with TRBJ2-1; 11 bases are shared with TRBD2. V lost 4 bases, J lost 0 bases, and 3 bases stayed unmatched. The germline CDR1 and CDR2 sequences are SGDLS and YYNGEE. This CDR3 is built from 16 residues. CDR3 amino acids: CASSPTSGSSYNEQFF. CDR3 sequence (DNA): TGTGCCAGCAGCCCAACTAGCGGGAGCTCCTACAATGAGCAGTTCTTC.

This chain connects TRBV5-6 to TRBJ2-1; D is perhaps TRBD2 (6 bases). The CDR3 has 15 amino acids. Trimming shortened V by 4 bases and J by 8 bases, and 19 bases separated the two germline ends. Per germline, CDR1 SGHDT and CDR2 YYEEEE. CDR3 sequence reads: CASSMTSVAAYEQFF. Here the CDR3 DNA reads TGTGCCAGCAGCATGACTAGTGTAGCGGCTTATGAGCAGTTCTTC.

The table lists this clone with a count of one. V usage is TRBV27 and J usage is TRBJ2-1; perhaps TRBD1 as D (6 bases). There are 16 residues in the CDR3. Between the trimmed V and J ends, which lost 8 bases and 1 base, there was a span of 18 bases. The V gene's germline CDR1 is MNHEY and CDR2 SMNVEV (reference sequence). The CDR3: CASRGQQGRSYNEQFF. In DNA, the CDR3 is TGTGCCAGCCGGGGTCAACAGGGAAGGTCCTACAATGAGCAGTTCTTC.

In nucleotides, the CDR3 is TGTGCCAGCAGCTTAGATCTGGGGCGAGCTAACTATGGCTACACCTTC. Its translation is CASSLDLGRANYGYTF. The gene calls are TRBV7-9 and TRBJ1-2; weak D call: TRBD1 (5 bases). V was shortened by 1 base and J by 0 bases, with 12 bases between the two germline ends. CDR1 is SEHNR and CDR2 is FQNEAQ in the germline V gene (reference sequence). This CDR3 is 16 amino acids long.

J is TRBJ1-1 and V is TRBV5-1, with a tentative D call TRBD1 (5 bases). The germline V gene has CDR1 SGHRS and CDR2 YFSETQ. V shed 4 bases and J shed 6 bases, with 13 bases lying between them. This CDR3 contains 13 residues. CDR3 in amino acids: CASSVRGLAEAFF. For the CDR3, the DNA is TGCGCCAGCAGCGTAAGGGGTTTGGCTGAAGCTTTCTTT.